This T cell receptor (beta chain) was retrieved from a study of regulatory T cells in long-lasting Graves disease. Study-level findings and limits: Persistent patients shared more public clonotypes (about 2,900) than new patients (under 1,000).

The time point: persistent/refractory GD, antithyroid drugs over 5 years with positive TRAb. RNA isolated from PBMCs was used to make the TCR library. The V gene end was trimmed by 9 bases and the J gene end by 7 bases; junction bases not matched to a gene: 9. The germline gives CDR1 LNHDA, CDR2 SQIVND (reference sequence). The CDR3 is 13 residues long. To make TCR beta libraries, researchers used iRepertoire HTBI primers and Arm-PCR of CDR3 regions. TCRdb fed the multiplex PCR reads into MiXCR, producing one record per CDR3 protein. Here the sample spans a few hundred thousand distinct CDR3 sequences, 20% to 25% being singletons. A remark on this clonotype: Its target is unknown. This CDR3 fails to terminate in the conserved phenylalanine or tryptophan, so it likely reflects a read error.

The receptor was derived from a female donor with Graves disease. The sample was peripheral blood mononuclear cells (PBMCs), taken when the disease was refractory, from a patient treated with antithyroid drugs. This chain joins TRBV19 and TRBJ1-5, with TRBD1 identical over 7 bases. CDR3 sequence reads: CASSGTEVQPQHS. For the CDR3, the DNA is TGTGCCAGCTCCGGGACAGAAGTGCAGCCCCAGCATTCT.